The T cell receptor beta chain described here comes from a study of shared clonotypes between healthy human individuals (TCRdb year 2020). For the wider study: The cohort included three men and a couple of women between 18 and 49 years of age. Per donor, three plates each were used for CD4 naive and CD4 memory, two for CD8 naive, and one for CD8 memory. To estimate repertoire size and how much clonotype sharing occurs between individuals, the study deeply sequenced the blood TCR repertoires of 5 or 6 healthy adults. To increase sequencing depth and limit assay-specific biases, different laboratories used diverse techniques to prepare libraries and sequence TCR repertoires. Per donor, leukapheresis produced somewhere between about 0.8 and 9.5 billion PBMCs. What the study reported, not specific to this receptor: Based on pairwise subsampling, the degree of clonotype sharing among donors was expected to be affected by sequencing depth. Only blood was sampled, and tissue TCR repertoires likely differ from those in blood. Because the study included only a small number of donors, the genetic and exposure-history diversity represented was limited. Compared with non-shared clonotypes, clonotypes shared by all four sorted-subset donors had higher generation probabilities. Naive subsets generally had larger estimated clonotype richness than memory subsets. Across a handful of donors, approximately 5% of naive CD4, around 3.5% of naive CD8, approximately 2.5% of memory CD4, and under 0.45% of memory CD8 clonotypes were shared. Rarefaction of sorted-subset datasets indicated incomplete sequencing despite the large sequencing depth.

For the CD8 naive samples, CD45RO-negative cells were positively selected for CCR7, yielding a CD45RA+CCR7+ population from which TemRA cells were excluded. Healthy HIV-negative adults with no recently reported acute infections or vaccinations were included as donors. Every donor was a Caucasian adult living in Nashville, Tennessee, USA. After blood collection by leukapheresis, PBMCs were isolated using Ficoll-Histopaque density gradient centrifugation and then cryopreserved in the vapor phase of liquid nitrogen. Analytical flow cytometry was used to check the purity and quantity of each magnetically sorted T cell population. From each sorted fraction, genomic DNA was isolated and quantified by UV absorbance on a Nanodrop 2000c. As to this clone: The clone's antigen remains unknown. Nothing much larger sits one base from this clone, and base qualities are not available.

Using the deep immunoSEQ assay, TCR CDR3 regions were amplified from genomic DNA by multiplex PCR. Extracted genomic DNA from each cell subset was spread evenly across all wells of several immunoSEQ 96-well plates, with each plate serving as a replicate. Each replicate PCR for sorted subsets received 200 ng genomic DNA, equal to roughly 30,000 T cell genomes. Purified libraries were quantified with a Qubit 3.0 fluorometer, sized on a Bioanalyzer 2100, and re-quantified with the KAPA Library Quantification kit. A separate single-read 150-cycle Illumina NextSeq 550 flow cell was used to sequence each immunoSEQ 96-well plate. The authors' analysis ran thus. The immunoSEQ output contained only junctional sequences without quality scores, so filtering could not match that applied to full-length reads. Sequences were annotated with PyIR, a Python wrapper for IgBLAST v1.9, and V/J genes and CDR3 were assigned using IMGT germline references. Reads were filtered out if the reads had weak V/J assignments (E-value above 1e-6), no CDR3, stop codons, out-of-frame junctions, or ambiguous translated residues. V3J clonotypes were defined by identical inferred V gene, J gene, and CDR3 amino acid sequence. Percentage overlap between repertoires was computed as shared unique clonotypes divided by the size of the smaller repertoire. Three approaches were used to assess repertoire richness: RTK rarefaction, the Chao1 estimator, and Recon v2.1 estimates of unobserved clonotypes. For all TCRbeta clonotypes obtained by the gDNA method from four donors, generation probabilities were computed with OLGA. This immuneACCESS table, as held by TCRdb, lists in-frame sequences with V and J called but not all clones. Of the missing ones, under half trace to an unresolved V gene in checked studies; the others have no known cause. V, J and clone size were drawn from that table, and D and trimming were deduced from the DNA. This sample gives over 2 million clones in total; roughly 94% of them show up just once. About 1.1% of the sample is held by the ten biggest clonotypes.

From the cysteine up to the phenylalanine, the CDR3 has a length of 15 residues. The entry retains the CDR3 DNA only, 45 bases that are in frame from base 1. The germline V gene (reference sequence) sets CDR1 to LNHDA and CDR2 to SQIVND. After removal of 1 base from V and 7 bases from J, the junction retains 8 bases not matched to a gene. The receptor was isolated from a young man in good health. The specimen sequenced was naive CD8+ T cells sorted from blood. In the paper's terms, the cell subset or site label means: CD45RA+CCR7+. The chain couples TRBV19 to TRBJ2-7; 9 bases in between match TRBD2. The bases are TGTGCCAGTAGTATAGGAGTAGCGGGAGTTTCGGAGCAGTACTTC. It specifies CASSIGVAGVSEQYF.